Following are 17 T cell receptor beta chains from one sample sequenced in a study of blood T cell repertoires in COVID-19. Assay used: immunoSEQ multiplex PCR; TCRdb lists only in-frame clones, some missing. This sample has around 260,000 clones, with about 90% found just once. Sequencing was done on a sample of peripheral blood. All receptors derive from a person aged 18-30 years with COVID-19, enrolled during active disease.

This rearrangement joins TRBV7-8 to TRBJ2-7; possible D gene TRBD1, 6 bases. With 5 bases removed from V and 7 bases from J, the gap between germline ends came to 27 bases. The CDR3 runs to 17 residues. Germline-derived CDR1 and CDR2 are SGHVS and FQNEAQ. Here the CDR3 DNA reads TGTGCCAGCAGCCCCACTACAGGGTACGGGACCGGGGAAGAGCAGTACTTC. Translated, it gives CASSPTTGYGTGEEQYF.

This rearrangement joins TRBV4-1 to TRBJ2-7; D gene ambiguous. This CDR3 comprises 15 residues. V lost 0 bases and J lost 0, with 9 bases in between. Germline values: CDR1 MGHRA, CDR2 YSYEKL. As DNA, the CDR3 is TGCGCCAGCAGCCAAGAAGCCAGCGTCTCCTACGAGCAGTACTTC. This sequence encodes CASSQEASVSYEQYF.

For the CDR3, the DNA is TGTGCCAGCAGCCTTTCCTATTCGAATGAGCAGTTCTTC. It is translated as CASSLSYSNEQFF. This chain joins TRBV3-1 (or the pseudogene TRBV3-2) and TRBJ2-1; D is uncertain. This CDR3 comprises 13 residues. Germline loops: CDR1 LGHDT, CDR2 YNNKEL (reference sequence). The V end was cut by 4 bases, the J end by 7 bases, with 11 bases between.

This chain links TRBV5-1 with TRBJ2-7; D is unclear. CDR1 is SGHRS and CDR2 is YFSETQ in the germline V gene. This CDR3 has 14 residues. V was clipped by 4 bases and J by 3 bases, with 14 bases between them. The DNA of the CDR3 is TGCGCCAGCAGCACACTAACCTCTAACTACGAGCAGTACTTC. Its protein is CASSTLTSNYEQYF. The entire variable domain, with the rest obtained from reference TRBV5-1 and TRBJ2-7, is as follows: KAGVTQTPRYLIKTRGQQVTLSCSPISGHRSVSWYQQTPGQGLQFLFEYFSETQRNKGNFPGRFSGRQFSNSRSEMNVSTLELGDSALYLCASSTLTSNYEQYFGPGTRLTVT.

The chain uses TRBV6-5 and TRBJ2-7; 8 bases are a match to TRBD1. Germline trimming cut 6 bases from V and 2 bases from J; bases unmatched to any gene: 9. The CDR3 is 15 residues long. Germline values: CDR1 MNHEY, CDR2 SVGAGI. The CDR3 spells CASSSLTGGTYEQYF. As DNA, the CDR3 is TGTGCCAGCAGCTCCTTAACAGGGGGAACCTACGAGCAGTACTTC.

V is TRBV27 and J is TRBJ2-1; TRBD1 matches at 10 bases. V shed 6 bases and J 4 bases; nucleotides not matched to a gene: 3. CDR3 length: 14 residues. Germline CDR1 and CDR2: MNHEY and SMNVEV (reference sequence). CDR3 amino acids: CASRWTGGYNEQFF. Written as DNA, the CDR3 is TGTGCCAGCAGATGGACAGGGGGTTACAATGAGCAGTTCTTC.

The gene calls are TRBV7-9 and TRBJ1-2; possible D gene TRBD1, 5 bases. The V end lost 1 base, the J end lost 8 bases, and 17 bases lay between the germline ends. This CDR3 has 15 residues. Germline V gene data show CDR1 as SEHNR and CDR2 as FQNEAQ (reference sequence). CDR3 region: CASSLGRDRGDGYTF. The CDR3 region has the DNA TGTGCCAGCAGCTTAGGGCGGGACCGAGGGGACGGCTACACCTTC.

The rearrangement links TRBV6-6 to TRBJ1-2; no clear D. Germline-derived CDR1 and CDR2 are MNHNY and SVGAGI (reference sequence). The V and J ends lost 8 bases and 7 bases respectively, with 11 bases between them. The CDR3 loop spans 11 amino acids. DNA of the CDR3: TGTGCCAGCGACGGGTACGGTGGCTACACCTTC. The encoded protein is CASDGYGGYTF.

J is TRBJ2-3 and V is TRBV6-2 or TRBV6-3; 12 bases agree with TRBD2. Germline CDR1 MNHEY, CDR2 SVGEGT. The CDR3 is 16 residues long. V was pared by 5 bases and J by 3 bases, with 6 bases of the junction left unmatched. Written as DNA, the CDR3 is TGTGCCAGCAGTCGCGACGGACTAGCGGGAACAGATACGCAGTATTTT. Translating gives CASSRDGLAGTDTQYF.

The chain employs TRBV12-3 or TRBV12-4 and TRBJ2-1, with D possibly TRBD2 on 6 matching bases. This CDR3 comprises 12 residues. Trimming stripped 6 bases from V and 6 bases from J, with 9 bases between. DNA of the CDR3: TGTGCCAGCAGAGGGACTCTCAATGAGCAGTTCTTC. Translated: CASRGTLNEQFF.

Details on this clone: The same CDR3 also results from other DNA sequences found in this sample. This chain joins TRBV5-6 and TRBJ2-7; D is perhaps TRBD2 (6 bases). The CDR3 is 13 residues long. Trimming left V 2 bases short and J 0 bases short, with 6 bases between. Germline V CDR1 and CDR2: SGHDT, YYEEEE. The chain's CDR3 is CASSFGSSYEQYF. In nucleotides, the CDR3 is TGTGCCAGCAGCTTCGGGAGCTCCTACGAGCAGTACTTC.

J is TRBJ1-1 and V is TRBV19; TRBD1 matches 7 bases. The V gene end was trimmed by 5 bases and the J gene end by 2 bases; junction bases not matched to a gene: 11. In germline, CDR1 is LNHDA, CDR2 SQIVND (reference sequence). The CDR3 runs 16 residues. The CDR3 DNA follows: TGTGCCAGTAGTGCCTATCCGGGACAGCTCAACACTGAAGCTTTCTTT. Residues: CASSAYPGQLNTEAFF.

A few counts support this clone. The CDR3 nucleotides read TGCGCCAGCAGCTTGGCCAGCGGGAGGACCATACACGAGCAGTACTTC. This codes for CASSLASGRTIHEQYF. V gene TRBV5-1 combines with J gene TRBJ2-7, with TRBD2 matching 9 bases. The germline CDR1 and CDR2 sequences are SGHRS and YFSETQ. The CDR3 is 16 amino acids. Trimming at V came to 0 bases and at J to 5 bases, leaving 9 bases not matched to a gene.

The gene calls are TRBV7-6 and TRBJ1-5; 7 bases line up with TRBD1. The CDR3 length is 14 residues. V was clipped by 1 base and J by 9 bases; unmatched bases: 6. CDR1 and CDR2 from the germline V gene are SGHVS and FNYEAQ. The CDR3 loop reads CASSLGRGHWPQHF. DNA of the CDR3: TGTGCCAGCAGCTTAGGGAGGGGGCATTGGCCCCAGCATTTT.

The rearrangement uses TRBV6-5 and TRBJ1-4, with unresolved D. V was shortened by 7 bases and J by 5 bases, with 17 bases between the two germline ends. CDR3 size: 15 residues. Germline V gene sequence: CDR1 MNHEY, CDR2 SVGAGI. The CDR3 reads CASTRLRLANEKLFF. CDR3 coding DNA: TGTGCCAGCACTAGACTTCGGTTGGCAAATGAAAAACTGTTTTTT.

In this sample, this clone turned up a few times. J is TRBJ2-5 and V is TRBV10-1; 10 bases agree with TRBD2. The length of the CDR3 is 14 residues. J gave up 1 base and V 6 bases, and 2 bases lay outside the gene matches. Germline CDR1 is WNHNN and CDR2 is SYGVQD (reference sequence). CDR3: CASRVAGGQETQYF. CDR3 in DNA: TGCGCCAGCAGAGTAGCGGGAGGCCAAGAGACCCAGTACTTC.

This clone was seen just once. This CDR3 is CASSSTTGTSGNTIYF. The CDR3 DNA follows: TGTGCCAGCAGTTCCACGACAGGGACCTCTGGAAACACCATATATTTT. The V and J genes are TRBV6-2 or TRBV6-3 and TRBJ1-3, with 7 nucleotides matching TRBD1. CDR1 is MNHEY and CDR2 is SVGEGT in the germline V gene. J gave up 0 bases and V 4 bases, and 6 bases lay outside the gene matches. The CDR3 is 16 residues long.